This section outlines one TCR beta chain sequence together with its context. The data belong to a study of cytomegalovirus exposure and HLA in healthy donors. 60 Vbeta and 13 Jbeta primers were used in PCR. The data were produced by immunoSEQ multiplex PCR, yet TCRdb's version contains in-frame clones alone and is incomplete. This sample carries about 150,000 clones, 70% to 85% of them seen once, and the ten largest clones take around 4.9%. The CDR3 length is 12 residues. The V end lost 4 bases, the J end lost 12 bases, and 15 bases lay between the germline ends. The germline gives CDR1 MNHEY, CDR2 SVGAGI.

This TCR was recovered from a man aged 18 to 30 in good health and CMV-seronegative. The gene calls are TRBV6-5 and TRBJ1-1; D is perhaps TRBD1 (5 bases). Sequences were obtained from PBMCs. The CDR3 loop is CASSWAGQGPFF. For the CDR3, the DNA is TGTGCCAGCAGTTGGGCGGGGCAGGGACCTTTCTTT.